These T cell receptor beta chains were read from a single sample in a study of blood T cell repertoires in COVID-19. Assay used: immunoSEQ multiplex PCR; TCRdb lists only in-frame clones, some missing. The repertoire holds about 290,000 clones, with around four fifths as singletons. The sequenced sample was peripheral blood. Every receptor here comes from a woman between 50 and 59 years old with active or convalescent COVID-19. Each CDR3 is given without its conserved first and last residue. The D gene is left open where the match is weak. Expanded clones get a size class; other rows say once, few or many, or leave the size out.

d_call,clone_size,j_call,v_call,cdr3_aa
TRBD1,-,TRBJ2-1,TRBV7-6,ASSGHRDRVNEQF
TRBD2,few,TRBJ2-3,TRBV5-1,ASSLSAGGDTQY
TRBD1,-,TRBJ2-7,TRBV29-1,SVDQGAGSEQY
-,-,TRBJ2-7,TRBV11-1,ASSLDPGKTYEQY
-,-,TRBJ2-7,TRBV10-3,AIRSSYEQY
-,once,TRBJ1-1,TRBV6-1,ASSEDTLNTEAF
TRBD2,-,TRBJ2-1,TRBV5-1,ASSSGLAGKNEQF
-,-,TRBJ2-1,TRBV5-1,ASSGRLTGGDEQF
TRBD1,-,TRBJ1-5,TRBV19,ASSIGGGFNQPQH
TRBD2,-,TRBJ2-7,TRBV5-4,ASSPGLAGPIDEQY
-,-,TRBJ1-5,TRBV28,ASSLNSGLKPQH
-,-,TRBJ1-1,TRBV28,ASSLSVFTEAF
TRBD1,-,TRBJ1-2,TRBV5-1,ASSWDRANYGYT
TRBD2,many,TRBJ2-1,TRBV4-1,ASSQVLTGGPKNEQF
TRBD1,-,TRBJ1-1,TRBV5-1,ASSLSPGGDTEAF
-,-,TRBJ2-3,TRBV7-8,ASSPDGPDTQY
-,-,TRBJ2-5,TRBV27,ASRPTGSGTQY
TRBD1,once,TRBJ2-1,TRBV5-1,ASSLGTGGYEQF
TRBD1,-,TRBJ1-6,TRBV19,ASSNRDRGVNSPLH
-,-,TRBJ2-1,TRBV5-1,ASATESYNEQF
-,-,TRBJ1-6,TRBV3-1/TRBV3-2,ASSQDRAPLH
TRBD2,-,TRBJ2-3,TRBV5-1,ASIPQGTSGTDTQY
TRBD2,-,TRBJ2-1,TRBV11-2,ASSSTGLVGNEQF
TRBD1,-,TRBJ1-2,TRBV7-2,ASSGRDRGNGYT
-,-,TRBJ1-2,TRBV6-5,ASSYSSYGYT
TRBD2,-,TRBJ2-3,TRBV28,ASSLSGLPRLTDTQY
-,-,TRBJ2-3,TRBV28,ASSLWGRGTDTQY
TRBD2,-,TRBJ2-5,TRBV4-2,ASSQLGTSGSQETQY
TRBD2,-,TRBJ2-3,TRBV7-6,ASSSQGTSGSADTQY
TRBD1,-,TRBJ1-2,TRBV11-2,ASSLGGQGRGYT
-,-,TRBJ2-3,TRBV5-1,ASSGLQVFGADTQY
TRBD1,-,TRBJ2-3,TRBV2,ASRRRDRGTDTQY
TRBD2,-,TRBJ2-2,TRBV6-9,ASSFSGTSGRIVTGELF
-,-,TRBJ1-5,TRBV7-2,ASSLGARENQPQH
-,few,TRBJ2-7,TRBV3-1/TRBV3-2,ASSPRLGSEQY
TRBD2,-,TRBJ2-1,TRBV5-1,ASWSGSAYNEQF
TRBD2,-,TRBJ2-5,TRBV6-5,ASSSPPAGEETQY
-,-,TRBJ1-1,TRBV12-3/TRBV12-4,ASSRESPEAF
-,-,TRBJ1-6,TRBV15,ATSRVFGSSYNSPLH
TRBD2,-,TRBJ2-1,TRBV5-1,ASSLGLAGVDNEQF
TRBD2,once,TRBJ2-2,TRBV13,ASSLNIRPGLAGVGTGELF